The 23 T cell receptor beta chains below all came from one sample that was sequenced in a study of T-cell reconstitution after alpha-beta-depleted transplantation in children. As it was prepared, the TCRbeta library received unique molecular identifiers. One entry per CDR3 protein results from TCRdb running MiXCR on the PCR reads. The sample lists 200,000 to 250,000 distinct CDR3 sequences, about 9.5% occurring once. Sequenced here: PBMCs from the stem cell graft donor, sampled from the stem cell graft. These receptors were taken from a human donor who donated a stem cell graft to a child with acute lymphoblastic leukemia.

Regarding this clonotype: This may stem from a read error, because a much larger clone lies one nucleotide away. The chain recombines TRBV9 with TRBJ2-7; 13 bases map to TRBD2. The germline gives CDR1 SGDLS, CDR2 YYNGEE. This CDR3 region has 14 residues. The CDR3 bases are TGTGCCAGCAGCGTAGCAACTAGCGGGGGGGAGCAGTGCTTC. Protein product: CASSVATSGGEQCF.

The chain carries TRBV7-6 and TRBJ2-2; TRBD1 or TRBD2 may be the D gene (6 bases each). Trimming stripped 5 bases from V and 2 bases from J, with 15 bases between. The germline gives CDR1 SGHVS, CDR2 FNYEAQ. This CDR3 has 16 amino acids. CDR3 nucleotides: TGTGCCAGCAGCCTAGTGGGGGCGGGAAACACCGGGGAGCTGTTTTTT. Encoded protein: CASSLVGAGNTGELFF.

In this sample, this clonotype turned up a few times. The rearrangement links TRBV13 to TRBJ1-6; D gene uncertain. The CDR3 has 12 amino acids. The ends were cut back, 0 bases at V and 14 bases at J, with 8 bases in the middle. Germline-derived CDR1 and CDR2 are PRHDT and FYEKMQ (reference sequence). CDR3: CASSLGAAALHF. The CDR3 DNA reads TGTGCCAGCAGCTTAGGGGCAGCAGCCCTCCACTTT.

In this sample, this clonotype turned up many times. The chain links TRBV6-1 to TRBJ1-6; 12 bases line up with TRBD1. CDR1 is MNHNS, CDR2 SASEGT, per germline. V shed 5 bases, J shed 6 bases, and the junction held 8 bases outside the gene matches. There are 17 residues in the CDR3. CDR3 coding DNA: TGTGCCAGCAGTAGCACCGGGACAGGGGGCAGTAATTCACCCCTCCACTTT. Its translation is CASSSTGTGGSNSPLHF.

This clonotype has just a few counts. The V gene is TRBV7-2, the J gene TRBJ1-5; D gene ambiguous. The CDR3 has 15 amino acids. Trimming took off 5 bases at V and 3 bases at J, with 14 bases between the two ends. Germline lookup yields CDR1 SGHTA and CDR2 FQGNSA. CDR3 sequence: CASSLVSRANQPQHF. CDR3 coding DNA: TGTGCCAGCAGCCTGGTATCCAGAGCCAATCAGCCCCAGCATTTT.

This clonotype was seen more than once but under ten times. The V gene is TRBV7-6, the J gene TRBJ2-2; D is tentatively TRBD1 or TRBD2 (5 bases each). This CDR3 region has 15 residues. The ends were cut back, 5 bases at V and 4 bases at J, with 14 bases in the middle. Germline CDR1 SGHVS, CDR2 FNYEAQ. CDR3 coding DNA: TGTGCCAGCAGCACGGGACGGACATTCACCGGGGAGCTGTTTTTT. Translation gives CASSTGRTFTGELFF.

In this sample, this clonotype turned up many times. The rearrangement uses TRBV7-9 and TRBJ2-3; 8 bases map to TRBD2. Germline V lookup: CDR1 SEHNR, CDR2 FQNEAQ (reference sequence). V lost 5 bases, J lost 1 base, and 8 bases stayed unmatched. The CDR3 spans 16 residues. The CDR3 reads CASSHTGGRGTDTQYF. DNA for the CDR3: TGTGCCAGCAGCCATACGGGGGGGCGGGGCACAGATACGCAGTATTTT.

This clonotype was found a few times. The J gene is TRBJ2-5, the V gene TRBV7-9; 9 bases match TRBD2. The CDR3 covers 17 residues. The V segment lost 2 bases and the J segment 1 base; nucleotides outside the gene matches: 8. Germline V gene data show CDR1 as SEHNR and CDR2 as FQNEAQ (reference sequence). The CDR3 coding sequence is TGTGCCAGCAGCTTAACGAGAAGCGGGGGGCTCCAAGAGACCCAGTACTTC. This encodes CASSLTRSGGLQETQYF.

This clonotype was detected only a few times. J is TRBJ1-4 and V is TRBV30, with no clear D. CDR1 GTSNPN and CDR2 SVGIG come from the germline V gene (reference sequence). The CDR3 loop spans 14 amino acids. Trimming removed 3 bases from V and 7 bases from J, with 15 bases in between. This CDR3 reads CAWSPHQFGEKLFF. For the CDR3, the DNA is TGTGCCTGGAGCCCGCATCAGTTTGGTGAAAAACTGTTTTTT.

This clonotype was observed at least ten times. CDR3 sequence reads: CATSVQGRVNEQFF. The CDR3 region has the DNA TGTGCCACCAGCGTCCAGGGGAGGGTTAATGAGCAGTTCTTC. The chain uses TRBV15 and TRBJ2-1; TRBD2 might be the D (7 bases). The germline CDR1 and CDR2 sequences are LNHNV and YYDKDF (reference sequence). CDR3 size: 14 residues. Trimming took off 5 bases at V and 7 bases at J, with 15 bases between the two ends.

This clonotype was found many times. The junction does not match germline at one end; this may be a read error. V is TRBV4-2 and J is TRBJ1-2, with D unresolved. From germline, CDR1 is LGHNA and CDR2 YNFKEQ. The CDR3 spans 14 residues. The CDR3 loop is CASRQDRAGDGYTF. The CDR3, as DNA: TGTGCCAGCAGACAAGACCGGGCCGGGGATGGCTACACCTTC.

This clonotype showed up many times. The rearrangement joins TRBV7-6 to TRBJ2-6; possibly TRBD2 for D (6 bases). The ends were cut back, 2 bases at V and 1 base at J, with 12 bases in the middle. CDR1 SGHVS and CDR2 FNYEAQ come from the germline V gene. The CDR3 has 17 amino acids. The CDR3 sequence: CASSLLFGGSGANVLTF. CDR3 nucleotides: TGTGCCAGCAGCTTACTTTTCGGAGGGTCTGGGGCCAACGTCCTGACTTTC.

This chain links TRBV15 with TRBJ2-1; either TRBD1 or TRBD2 may supply D (6 bases each). The CDR3 extends over 16 amino acids. Germline assignment: CDR1 LNHNV and CDR2 YYDKDF (reference sequence). With 0 bases removed from V and 4 bases from J, the gap between germline ends came to 13 bases. The CDR3 reads CATSRDLRGLYNEQFF. CDR3 coding DNA: TGTGCCACCAGCAGAGATCTCAGGGGACTGTACAATGAGCAGTTCTTC.

This chain links TRBV6-1 with TRBJ1-1; D perhaps matches TRBD1 (6 bases). Germline V lookup: CDR1 MNHNS, CDR2 SASEGT. Trimming left V 3 bases short and J 3 bases short, with 20 bases between. The CDR3 spans 17 residues. Here the CDR3 DNA reads TGTGCCAGCAGTGATGGCGGGGGCGCCTGGACGTACACTGAAGCTTTCTTT. It encodes CASSDGGGAWTYTEAFF.

There are many counts of this clonotype. This chain uses TRBV3-1 with TRBJ2-7; TRBD2 matches 8 bases. The ends lost 2 bases at V and 7 bases at J; junction bases unmatched: 7. CDR3 length equals 14 residues. The germline V gene has CDR1 LGHDT and CDR2 YNNKEL (reference sequence). CDR3 loop: CASSQSGTSREQYF. The CDR3 DNA is TGTGCCAGCAGCCAATCCGGGACTAGTCGAGAGCAGTACTTC.

V usage is TRBV7-6 and J usage is TRBJ2-5; D is undetermined. There are 14 residues in the CDR3. V gave up 0 bases and J gave up 0 bases, with 5 bases separating them. Germline values: CDR1 SGHVS, CDR2 FNYEAQ. CDR3 nucleotides: TGTGCCAGCAGCTTAGCCGAAAACCAAGAGACCCAGTACTTC. Translation: CASSLAENQETQYF.

This clonotype was seen a handful of times. V usage is TRBV10-2 and J usage is TRBJ1-2; D perhaps matches TRBD1 (5 bases). Trimming stripped 2 bases from V and 2 bases from J, with 18 bases between. Germline CDR1 and CDR2: WSHSY and SAAADI. The CDR3 is made up of 17 amino acids. The CDR3 nucleotides are TGCGCCAGCAGTGAGGATGGGGGAGTGATAGGAAACTATGGCTACACCTTC. Protein: CASSEDGGVIGNYGYTF.

Only a few counts were recorded for this clonotype. The chain employs TRBV19 and TRBJ2-7; 8 bases match TRBD2. Per the germline V gene, CDR1 is LNHDA and CDR2 is SQIVND (reference sequence). Trimming removed 3 bases from V and 2 bases from J; junction bases left unmatched: 0. The CDR3 length is 13 residues. In DNA, the CDR3 is TGTGCCAGTAGTATGGGACTAGCCTACGAGCAGTACTTC. Residues: CASSMGLAYEQYF.

This clonotype appeared many times. The DNA of the CDR3 is TGCGCCAGCAGCATAGACCTTCCGAACACCGGGGAGCTGTTTTTT. As protein: CASSIDLPNTGELFF. V usage is TRBV5-1 and J usage is TRBJ2-2, with D unresolved. This CDR3 has 15 residues. V was clipped by 4 bases and J by 0 bases, with 10 bases between them. The germline V gene has CDR1 SGHRS and CDR2 YFSETQ.

This chain uses TRBV7-9 with TRBJ1-5; D is unresolved. CDR3 length: 12 amino acids. With 1 base removed from V and 14 bases from J, the gap between germline ends came to 12 bases. Germline CDR1 reads SEHNR; CDR2 reads FQNEAQ (reference sequence). The CDR3 spells CASSLDFRDKHF. The CDR3 DNA follows: TGTGCCAGCAGCTTAGACTTTCGGGATAAGCATTTT. Variable domain in full (rest from reference TRBV7-9 and TRBJ1-5): DTGVSQNPRHKITKRGQNVTFRCDPISEHNRLYWYRQTLGQGPEFLTYFQNEAQLEKSRLLSDRFSAERPKGSFSTLEIQRTEQGDSAMYLCASSLDFRDKHFGDGTRLSIL.

Only a few counts were recorded for this clonotype. V is TRBV18 and J is TRBJ2-1; maybe TRBD1 (6 bases). CDR1 KGHSH and CDR2 LQKENI come from the germline V gene. CDR3 length: 15 residues. V was clipped by 0 bases and J by 8 bases, with 14 bases between them. As DNA, the CDR3 is TGTGCCAGCTCACCACCTAGCGTCGAGGGGGATGAGCAGTTCTTC. As protein: CASSPPSVEGDEQFF. The variable domain in full, completed from reference TRBV18 and TRBJ2-1, reads NAGVMQNPRHLVRRRGQEARLRCSPMKGHSHVYWYRQLPEEGLKFMVYLQKENIIDESGMPKERFSAEFPKEGPSILRIQQVVRGDSAAYFCASSPPSVEGDEQFFGPGTRLTVL.

This clonotype was detected many times. The chain carries TRBV7-9 and TRBJ2-1; perhaps TRBD2 as D (7 bases). CDR1 SEHNR and CDR2 FQNEAQ come from the germline V gene (reference sequence). V was trimmed by 4 bases and J by 7 bases, leaving 20 bases between them. CDR3 size: 16 residues. The CDR3 is CASSSPPAGAGNEQFF. As DNA, the CDR3 is TGTGCCAGCAGCTCCCCCCCCGCGGGGGCTGGTAATGAGCAGTTCTTC.

The chain recombines TRBV5-5 with TRBJ1-2, with a possible D match to TRBD1 (6 bases). In germline, CDR1 is SGHKS, CDR2 YYEKEE (reference sequence). The germline V and J ends were trimmed by 0 bases and 4 bases, with 13 bases remaining between them. This CDR3 has 15 amino acids. The chain's CDR3 is CASSLARGAGYGYTF. The CDR3 DNA reads TGTGCCAGCAGCTTGGCCCGGGGGGCAGGCTATGGCTACACCTTC.